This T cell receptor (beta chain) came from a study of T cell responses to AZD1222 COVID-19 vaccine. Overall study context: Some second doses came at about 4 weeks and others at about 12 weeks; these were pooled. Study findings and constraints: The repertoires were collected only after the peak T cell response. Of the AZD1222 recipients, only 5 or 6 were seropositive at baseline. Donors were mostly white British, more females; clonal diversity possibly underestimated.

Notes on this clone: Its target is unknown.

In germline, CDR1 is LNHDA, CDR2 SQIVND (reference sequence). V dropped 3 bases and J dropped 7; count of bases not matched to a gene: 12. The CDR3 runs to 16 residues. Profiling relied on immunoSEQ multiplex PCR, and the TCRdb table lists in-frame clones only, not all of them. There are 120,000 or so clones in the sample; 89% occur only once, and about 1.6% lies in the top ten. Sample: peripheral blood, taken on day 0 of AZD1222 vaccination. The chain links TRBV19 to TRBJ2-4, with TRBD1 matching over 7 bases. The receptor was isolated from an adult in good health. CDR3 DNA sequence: TGTGCCAGTAGTATTTTAGGGGGACAGCAATTTAACATTCAGTACTTC. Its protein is CASSILGGQQFNIQYF.